These 15 T cell receptor beta chains were all obtained from the same sample, sequenced in a study of metastatic and nonmetastatic thyroid tumors. Not a single patient had been given any form of treatment at any point before undergoing thyroid surgery. TCRdb re-called clones from the PCR reads using MiXCR. The sample holds some 21,000 clones, about a fifth seen once. Sequencing was performed on blood. These receptors were taken from a female donor with papillary thyroid cancer or a benign thyroid nodule (not recorded which). Some clones in this sample may be carry-over from other donors' samples.

By proportion, this clone is medium-sized. The chain is built from TRBV6-2 or TRBV6-3 and TRBJ2-3; D is ambiguous. The germline V and J ends were trimmed by 6 bases and 2 bases, with 12 bases remaining between them. CDR3 length: 14 residues. CDR1 is MNHEY and CDR2 is SVGEGT in the germline V gene. The CDR3 sequence is CASRARRFTDTQYF. The CDR3 bases are TGTGCCAGCAGGGCTCGGCGGTTCACAGATACGCAGTATTTT.

The rearrangement uses TRBV7-9 and TRBJ1-1; D is unresolved. The V gene's germline CDR1 is SEHNR and CDR2 FQNEAQ (reference sequence). The V end was cut by 5 bases, the J end by 7 bases, with 20 bases between. The CDR3 has 15 amino acids. CDR3 in amino acids: CASSPWWCSMGEAFF. The CDR3 DNA reads as TGTGCCAGCAGCCCATGGTGGTGTAGTATGGGTGAAGCTTTCTTT.

The chain links TRBV6-1 to TRBJ1-2; D is uncertain. The CDR3 is 12 residues long. The germline V gene has CDR1 MNHNS and CDR2 SASEGT. V was pared by 6 bases and J by 2 bases, with 7 bases between. The CDR3 nucleotides read TGTGCCAGCAGGGATGGAAACTATGGCTACACCTTC. Translated: CASRDGNYGYTF.

This clone was recorded many times. The rearrangement joins TRBV20-1 to TRBJ1-6, with TRBD1 matching 9 bases. V dropped 6 bases and J dropped 0; count of bases not matched to a gene: 6. The CDR3 is made up of 16 amino acids. Looked up from germline, CDR1 is DFQATT and CDR2 is SNEGSKA (reference sequence). CDR3 protein: CSAIDRGNSYNSPLHF. Written as DNA, the CDR3 is TGCAGTGCAATAGACAGGGGGAACTCCTATAATTCACCCCTCCACTTT.

There are many counts of this clone. The chain recombines TRBV9 with TRBJ1-2; 8 nucleotides match TRBD1. The CDR3 contains 14 residues. The V segment lost 3 bases and the J segment 7 bases; nucleotides outside the gene matches: 8. Looked up from germline, CDR1 is SGDLS and CDR2 is YYNGEE. CDR3 in amino acids: CASSETGGSGGYTF. The CDR3 coding sequence is TGTGCCAGCAGCGAAACAGGGGGGAGCGGTGGCTACACCTTC.

About this clone: The junction differs from germline at one of its ends, possibly a read error. The chain is built from TRBV7-6 and TRBJ2-5; D is unclear. The CDR3 covers 12 residues. Germline V CDR1 and CDR2: SGHVS, FNYEAQ. This CDR3 is CASSAPLVTQYF. DNA for the CDR3: TGTGCCAGCAGCGCCCCCCTCGTGACCCAGTATTTC.

Concerning this clone: Since a much larger clone is just one base distant, this may be a read error. This chain uses TRBV29-1 with TRBJ2-3, with TRBD2 identical over 8 bases. This CDR3 region has 16 residues. From germline, CDR1 is SQVTM and CDR2 ANQGSEA. V shed 6 bases and J 4 bases; nucleotides not matched to a gene: 15. CDR3 amino acids: CSVVGSAGAVPDTQYF. CDR3 nucleotide sequence: TGCAGCGTAGTGGGTTCAGCGGGAGCCGTCCCAGATACGCAGTATTTT.

The chain combines TRBV6-5 with TRBJ1-1; D ambiguous. V lost 5 bases, J lost 7 bases, and 5 bases lay in between. The CDR3 sequence is 10 residues long. From germline, CDR1 is MNHEY and CDR2 SVGAGI. In DNA form, the CDR3 reads TGTGCCAGCAGTCTAAATGAAGCTTTCTTT. It yields the protein CASSLNEAFF.

This clone has just a few counts. The chain uses TRBV6-1 and TRBJ1-3, with TRBD1 as a possible D gene (5 bases). V shed 2 bases and J shed 7 bases, with 21 bases lying between them. Germline V CDR1 and CDR2: MNHNS, SASEGT. The CDR3 has 17 amino acids. In nucleotides, the CDR3 is TGTGCCAGCAGTGAATTACCCCGGGACCGGTCTGAGAACACCATATATTTT. It translates to CASSELPRDRSENTIYF.

The rearrangement joins TRBV29-1 to TRBJ2-1, with TRBD1 matching 12 bases. Germline CDR1 is SQVTM and CDR2 is ANQGSEA. Trimming removed 6 bases from V and 6 bases from J; junction bases left unmatched: 6. This CDR3 spans 14 amino acids. CDR3 sequence (DNA): TGCAGCGTCCGGGACAGGGGGCAACCCAATGAGCAGTTCTTC. Its protein product is CSVRDRGQPNEQFF.

This clone was observed many times. This chain connects TRBV7-2 to TRBJ2-7; TRBD2 aligns across 7 bases. The V segment lost 5 bases and the J segment 4 bases; nucleotides outside the gene matches: 8. Germline CDR1 reads SGHTA; CDR2 reads FQGNSA. This CDR3 has 14 residues. CDR3 sequence (DNA): TGTGCCAGCAGCCCCCGTGGGGGGGGGTACGAGCAGTACTTC. Its protein is CASSPRGGGYEQYF.

Comments on this clone: At one end, the junction sequence differs from germline, possibly due to a read error. This rearrangement joins TRBV19 to TRBJ1-6; TRBD1 aligns across 8 bases. Germline CDR1 LNHDA, CDR2 SQIVND (reference sequence). This CDR3 region has 15 residues. For the CDR3, the DNA is TGTGCCAGTAGCGACAGGGGTGGGAGAAATTCACACCTCCACTTT. This encodes CASSDRGGRNSHLHF.

The gene calls are TRBV30 and TRBJ2-3; TRBD2 is a possible D gene (6 bases). The germline V and J ends were trimmed by 4 bases and 2 bases, with 10 bases remaining between them. Germline CDR1 and CDR2: GTSNPN and SVGIG (reference sequence). The CDR3 consists of 13 residues. CDR3 nucleotide sequence: TGTGCCTGGAACAGGCGGGACACAGATACGCAGTATTTT. It codes for CAWNRRDTDTQYF.

The V gene is TRBV11-2, the J gene TRBJ2-7; no clear D. The germline V and J ends were trimmed by 0 bases and 2 bases, with 11 bases remaining between them. CDR1 and CDR2 from the germline V gene are SGHAT and FQNNGV. The CDR3 consists of 15 residues. The CDR3 coding sequence is TGTGCCAGCAGCTTAGATAGGGTGCCTACCTACGAGCAGTACTTC. Its translation is CASSLDRVPTYEQYF.

This clone was seen repeatedly, ten times or more. The chain recombines TRBV6-4 with TRBJ2-1, with a possible D match to TRBD2 (7 bases). Trimming pared 5 bases from V and 5 bases from J, leaving 13 bases between. CDR1 MRHNA and CDR2 SNTAGT come from the germline V gene. The CDR3 runs to 14 residues. CDR3 residues: CASSQGGDHNEQFF. The CDR3 region has the DNA TGTGCCAGCAGTCAAGGGGGGGACCACAATGAGCAGTTCTTC.